Listed below are T cell receptor beta chains from one sample, sequenced in a study of blood T cell repertoires in COVID-19. Profiled with immunoSEQ multiplex PCR; TCRdb holds only in-frame clones, not every one. The sample lists 150,000 to 200,000 clones, around nine tenths occurring once. Material: peripheral blood. The receptors were sampled from an older man with active or convalescent COVID-19. CDR3s include the opening cysteine and the closing phenylalanine or tryptophan. A D gene is named only where the DNA matches it firmly. Clone size, where shown, is once, few, many, or a class for clones that have expanded.

d_call j_call clone_size v_call cdr3_aa cdr3_nt
TRBD1 TRBJ2-5 . TRBV28 CASSFSPTGGSETQYF TGTGCCAGCAGTTTTTCCCCGACAGGGGGGTCAGAGACCCAGTACTTC
. TRBJ1-2 . TRBV20-1 CSASDWSGGGYTF TGCAGTGCTAGTGATTGGTCGGGGGGTGGCTACACCTTC
. TRBJ2-2 . TRBV6-6 CASRARDNTGELFF TGTGCCAGCAGGGCCAGGGATAACACCGGGGAGCTGTTTTTT
. TRBJ2-2 . TRBV13 CASSFQGRGGELFF TGTGCCAGCAGCTTCCAGGGAAGGGGCGGGGAGCTGTTTTTT
TRBD2 TRBJ2-2 . TRBV30 CAWSIGGGAAGELFF TGTGCCTGGAGTATTGGCGGGGGGGCGGCCGGGGAGCTGTTTTTT
. TRBJ2-5 . TRBV18 CASSRNYQETQYF TGTGCCAGCTCACGAAACTACCAAGAGACCCAGTACTTC
. TRBJ1-1 once TRBV9 CASSVAMNTEAFF TGTGCCAGCAGCGTAGCTATGAACACTGAAGCTTTCTTT
. TRBJ2-7 . TRBV29-1 CSVGKGAYEQYF TGCAGCGTTGGAAAGGGAGCCTACGAGCAGTACTTC
. TRBJ1-5 . TRBV15 CATSRALSNQPQHF TGTGCCACCAGCAGGGCCTTAAGCAATCAGCCCCAGCATTTT
. TRBJ2-3 . TRBV19 CASSMDRGTDTQYF TGTGCCAGTAGTATGGACCGGGGAACAGATACGCAGTATTTT
. TRBJ2-4 . TRBV9 CASSGRDSKNIQYF TGTGCCAGCAGCGGCCGGGACTCCAAAAACATTCAGTACTTC
TRBD2 TRBJ2-4 . TRBV19 CASSKPGLATYSTKNIQYF TGTGCCAGTAGTAAACCGGGACTAGCGACTTATTCTACTAAAAACATTCAGTACTTC
TRBD1 TRBJ1-1 once TRBV6-6 CASSRLTGGTEAFF TGTGCCAGCAGTAGGTTAACAGGGGGCACTGAAGCTTTCTTT
. TRBJ1-5 . TRBV7-2 CASSLTGTNNQPQHF TGTGCCAGCAGCTTAACAGGGACCAACAATCAGCCCCAGCATTTT
TRBD1 TRBJ1-1 . TRBV29-1 CSAGQFDTEAFF TGCAGCGCGGGACAGTTCGACACTGAAGCTTTCTTT
TRBD2 TRBJ2-3 few TRBV19 CASSRTSWGLAGGQVSTDTQYF TGTGCCAGTAGTCGAACCTCCTGGGGACTAGCGGGAGGCCAAGTTAGCACAGATACGCAGTATTTT
. TRBJ2-7 . TRBV6-5 CASSWGTGAYEQYF TGTGCCAGCAGTTGGGGGACGGGGGCCTACGAGCAGTACTTC
. TRBJ1-2 . TRBV27 CASSLARNYGYTF TGTGCCAGCAGTTTGGCCAGGAACTATGGCTACACCTTC
TRBD1 TRBJ1-5 once TRBV9 CASSAGQGEYQPQHF TGTGCCAGCAGCGCAGGACAGGGGGAATATCAGCCCCAGCATTTT
TRBD1 TRBJ1-5 . TRBV28 CASSFLQGSNQPQHF TGTGCCAGCAGTTTTTTACAGGGGAGCAATCAGCCCCAGCATTTT
. TRBJ2-3 . TRBV11-2 CASGGASTDTQYF TGTGCCAGCGGCGGGGCTAGCACAGATACGCAGTATTTT
. TRBJ2-2 . TRBV6-5 CASSRNRVDTGELFF TGTGCCAGCAGTAGAAACAGGGTTGACACCGGGGAGCTGTTTTTT
. TRBJ2-7 . TRBV21-1 CASSRDRGLHEQYF TGTGCCAGCAGCCGGGACAGGGGGCTCCACGAGCAGTACTTC
. TRBJ1-1 . TRBV6-2/TRBV6-3 CASSTRGGWNTEAFF TGTGCCAGCAGTACCAGGGGTGGATGGAACACTGAAGCTTTCTTT
. TRBJ1-6 . TRBV25-1 CASSAGYDSPLHF TGTGCCAGCAGTGCGGGATATGACTCACCCCTCCACTTT
. TRBJ2-3 . TRBV28 CASSTTAITDTQYF TGTGCCAGCAGTACGACAGCGATTACAGATACGCAGTATTTT
. TRBJ1-2 . TRBV7-2 CASSSQGNSYGYTF TGTGCCAGCAGCTCACAGGGTAACTCCTATGGCTACACCTTC
TRBD2 TRBJ2-3 . TRBV28 CASGRLAGRGTDTQYF TGTGCCAGCGGGAGACTAGCGGGCCGGGGCACAGATACGCAGTATTTT
TRBD1 TRBJ2-1 . TRBV6-6 CASSPGQGGNNEQFF TGTGCCAGCAGTCCGGGACAGGGGGGAAACAATGAGCAGTTCTTC
. TRBJ1-2 . TRBV25-1 CASSELGANYGYTF TGTGCCAGCAGTGAATTAGGAGCAAACTATGGCTACACCTTC
TRBD1 TRBJ2-7 . TRBV27 CASSLSGRQGVYYEQYF TGTGCCAGCAGTTTATCGGGAAGACAGGGGGTGTACTACGAGCAGTACTTC
. TRBJ2-2 . TRBV5-1 CASSLGATNTGELFF TGCGCCAGCAGCTTGGGCGCGACGAACACCGGGGAGCTGTTTTTT
. TRBJ1-5 . TRBV27 CASSPRDSNQPQHF TGTGCCAGCTCCCCTCGGGATAGCAATCAGCCCCAGCATTTT
. TRBJ1-1 few TRBV10-3 CAISESTLRFSPSAFF TGTGCCATCAGTGAGTCGACTCTCCGGTTTTCCCCATCTGCGTTCTTT
. TRBJ1-6 . TRBV5-5 CASSANRAYNSPLHF TGTGCCAGCAGCGCGAACAGAGCATATAATTCACCCCTCCACTTT
. TRBJ2-5 . TRBV7-8 CASSLAHGETQYF TGTGCCAGCAGCTTAGCCCACGGGGAGACCCAGTACTTC
. TRBJ2-2 . TRBV28 CASSFPGVGTGELFF TGTGCCAGCAGTTTCCCGGGGGTGGGGACCGGGGAGCTGTTTTTT
. TRBJ2-5 . TRBV18 CASSPPARGGETQYF TGTGCCAGCTCACCACCGGCCAGGGGCGGGGAGACCCAGTACTTC
TRBD2 TRBJ2-3 . TRBV6-5 CASRGLVSSTDTQYF TGTGCCAGCAGAGGACTAGTATCTAGCACAGATACGCAGTATTTT
TRBD1 TRBJ2-7 few TRBV27 CASSLGDRARQYF TGTGCCAGCAGTTTAGGGGACAGGGCGAGGCAGTACTTC
TRBD2 TRBJ2-4 . TRBV6-2/TRBV6-3 CASSLDIGSGGKNIQYF TGTGCCAGCAGCCTCGACATTGGCTCGGGGGGCAAAAACATTCAGTACTTC
. TRBJ2-7 . TRBV11-2 CASTPGSSRSSYEQYF TGTGCCAGCACCCCGGGGTCCTCCCGGAGCTCCTACGAGCAGTACTTC
. TRBJ2-7 once TRBV6-2/TRBV6-3 CASSYSGRRVPEQYF TGTGCCAGCAGTTACTCAGGGAGGCGGGTTCCTGAGCAGTACTTC
. TRBJ2-7 . TRBV5-6 CASSRPGGYEQYF TGTGCCAGCAGCCGACCCGGGGGCTACGAGCAGTACTTC
. TRBJ1-3 . TRBV6-5 CASSNPTGSGNTIYF TGTGCCAGCAGCAACCCCACAGGGTCGGGGAACACCATATATTTT
. TRBJ1-4 once TRBV24-1 CATSDFVTGLNEKLFF TGTGCCACCAGTGATTTCGTCACAGGCCTTAATGAAAAACTGTTTTTT
. TRBJ2-7 . TRBV9 CASSAGPQGEQYF TGTGCCAGCAGCGCGGGCCCACAGGGAGAGCAGTACTTC
. TRBJ2-1 . TRBV18 CASSPGGAGNEQFF TGTGCCAGCTCACCAGGCGGGGCGGGGAATGAGCAGTTCTTC
. TRBJ2-5 . TRBV6-2/TRBV6-3 CASSYSARGQETQYF TGTGCCAGCAGTTACTCGGCAAGGGGGCAAGAGACCCAGTACTTC
TRBD1 TRBJ2-7 . TRBV7-2 CASSFGQGPYEQYF TGTGCCAGCAGCTTTGGACAGGGGCCCTACGAGCAGTACTTC